This T cell receptor beta chain derives from a study of shared clonotypes between healthy human individuals. With regard to this clone: The same CDR3 also results from other DNA sequences found in this sample.

TCRdb's table, derived via immunoSEQ multiplex PCR, lists solely in-frame clones and lacks some. The sample includes roughly 1,100,000 clones, roughly 80% of them seen just once. The length of the CDR3 is 15 residues. The germline CDR1 and CDR2 sequences are SGHRS and YFSETQ. J lost 2 bases, V lost 4 bases, and 5 bases had no gene match. The TCR sequence derives from a man between 18 and 35 years old in good health. The sequenced material came from memory CD4+ T cells sorted from blood. The subset was: CD45RA-negative fraction. The chain employs TRBV5-1 and TRBJ1-1; 10 bases are a match to TRBD1. The CDR3: CASSRGQGVNTEAFF. The CDR3 DNA is TGCGCCAGCAGCAGAGGACAGGGGGTAAACACTGAAGCTTTCTTT.